The source of this TCR beta chain is a study of graft-versus-host responses after intestinal transplantation. Measured with immunoSEQ multiplex PCR; TCRdb has only the in-frame clones, and not every one. The profile covers 86,000 or so clones, with 75% to 95% appearing a single time and approximately 5.6% taken by the ten largest. Germline V CDR1 and CDR2: SGHAT, FQNNGV. After removal of 5 bases from V and 2 bases from J, the junction contained 3 bases not matched to a gene. The CDR3 runs to 16 residues. Points on this clone: The antigen is undetermined.

The genes are TRBV11-2 and TRBJ2-3, with 14 bases lining up with TRBD2. This sequence was found in a human donor who received an intestinal transplant. Sequenced here: unstimulated CD8+ T cells sorted from spleen or lymph node cells, sampled before intestinal transplant. The CDR3 DNA sequence: TGTGCCAGCAGCCCGACTAGCGGGGGGGTCACAGATACGCAGTATTTT. It specifies CASSPTSGGVTDTQYF.